The present TCR beta chain was sequenced within a study of blood T cell repertoires in COVID-19. Whole-study context: The origin of the acute and convalescent COVID-19 samples was the United States, Italy and Spain. T cells, B-cell-depleted T cells, or PBMCs supplied cDNA or gDNA.

Original analysis: How many nucleated cells were present was estimated from reference gene primer amplification. TCRdb's copy holds only in-frame clones and misses some; the assay was immunoSEQ multiplex PCR. The DNA was the basis for D and trimming; V, J and clone size are from that table. The profile shows tens of thousands of clones, about 78% of them singletons. The J segment lost 9 bases and the V segment lost 5 bases, leaving 7 bases of the junction unmatched. Per the germline V gene, CDR1 is MNHEY and CDR2 is SVGAGI. The CDR3 is 13 residues long. The clonotype comes from a human donor in a cohort sampled during active COVID-19. The sequenced sample was peripheral blood. The chain combines TRBV6-5 with TRBJ2-4, with 7 bases that match TRBD1. CDR3 in amino acids: CASSPQGVVIQYF. The CDR3 coding sequence is TGTGCCAGCAGTCCCCAGGGGGTTGTCATTCAGTACTTC.